The clone carrying this TCR beta chain showed up many times. The record originates from a study of response to subunit inactivated influenza vaccine. TCRdb independently ran MiXCR on the RT-PCR reads; one entry per CDR3 protein. This table has about 570,000 distinct CDR3 sequences, around 11% appearing once. Germline CDR1 is SQVTM and CDR2 is ANQGSEA. The CDR3 covers 13 residues. The V and J ends lost 7 bases and 1 base, in that order; junction bases with no gene match: 2. The sample also formed part of further work on T cells expressing NK-cell markers. That paper adds: UMIs accompanied the 5'RACE template switching by which TCR beta cDNA was made. Sorted CD3+CD56-NKG2C+, CD3+CD56+NKG2C- and CD3+CD56+NKG2C+ T cells were the source of the TCR beta repertoires. Top CD8+ clonotypes included the dominant CD3+CD56+NKG2C+ clonotypes in several donors. Topping the CD3+CD56-NKG2C+ fraction as well were these clonotypes, in a few donors.

The V and J genes are TRBV29-1 and TRBJ2-2, with TRBD1 matching 8 bases. The TCR originated in a man aged 45-60 years who received an inactivated influenza vaccine. Source: PBMCs from blood, taken on the day of vaccination. The CDR3 DNA reads as TGCAGCGGTGGGACAGGGAACACCGGGGAGCTGTTTTTT. It yields the protein CSGGTGNTGELFF.